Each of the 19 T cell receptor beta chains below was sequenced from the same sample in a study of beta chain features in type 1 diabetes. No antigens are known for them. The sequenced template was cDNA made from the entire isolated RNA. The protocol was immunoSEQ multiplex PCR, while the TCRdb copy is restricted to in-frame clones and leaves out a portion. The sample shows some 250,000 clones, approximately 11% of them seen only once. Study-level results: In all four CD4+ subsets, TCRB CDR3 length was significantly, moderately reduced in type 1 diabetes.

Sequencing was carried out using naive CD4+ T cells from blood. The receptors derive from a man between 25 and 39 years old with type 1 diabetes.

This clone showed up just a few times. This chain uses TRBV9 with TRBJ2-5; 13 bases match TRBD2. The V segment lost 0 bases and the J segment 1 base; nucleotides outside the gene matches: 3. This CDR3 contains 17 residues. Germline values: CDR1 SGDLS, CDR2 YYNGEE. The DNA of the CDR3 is TGTGCCAGCAGCGTAGAGGGACTAGCGGGGCGCCAAGAGACCCAGTACTTC. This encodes CASSVEGLAGRQETQYF. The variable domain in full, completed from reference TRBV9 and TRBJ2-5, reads DSGVTQTPKHLITATGQRVTLRCSPRSGDLSVYWYQQSLDQGLQFLIQYYNGEERAKGNILERFSAQQFPDLHSELNLSSLELGDSALYFCASSVEGLAGRQETQYFGPGTRLLVL.

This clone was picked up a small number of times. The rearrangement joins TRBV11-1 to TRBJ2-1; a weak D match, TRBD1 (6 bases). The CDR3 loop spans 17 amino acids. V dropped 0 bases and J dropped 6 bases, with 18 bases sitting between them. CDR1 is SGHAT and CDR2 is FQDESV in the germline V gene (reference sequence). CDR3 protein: CASSLASGALLFNEQFF. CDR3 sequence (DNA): TGTGCCAGCAGCTTAGCGTCAGGGGCTCTTTTGTTCAATGAGCAGTTCTTC. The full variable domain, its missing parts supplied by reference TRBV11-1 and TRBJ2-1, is EAEVAQSPRYKITEKSQAVAFWCDPISGHATLYWYRQILGQGPELLVQFQDESVVDDSQLPKDRFSAERLKGVDSTLKIQPAELGDSAMYLCASSLASGALLFNEQFFGPGTRLTVL.

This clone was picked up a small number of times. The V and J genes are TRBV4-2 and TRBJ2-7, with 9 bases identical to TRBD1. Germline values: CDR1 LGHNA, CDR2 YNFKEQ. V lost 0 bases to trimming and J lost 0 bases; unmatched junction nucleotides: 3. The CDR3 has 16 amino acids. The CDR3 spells CASSQERTGVSYEQYF. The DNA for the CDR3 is TGTGCCAGCAGCCAAGAAAGGACAGGGGTCTCCTACGAGCAGTACTTC.

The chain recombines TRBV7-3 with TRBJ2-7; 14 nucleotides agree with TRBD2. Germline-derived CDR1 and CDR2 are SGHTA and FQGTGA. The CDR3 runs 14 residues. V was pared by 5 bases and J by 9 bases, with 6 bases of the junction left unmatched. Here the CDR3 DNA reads TGTGCCAGCAGCACGGGACTAGCGGGGGAAAGGCAGTACTTC. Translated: CASSTGLAGERQYF. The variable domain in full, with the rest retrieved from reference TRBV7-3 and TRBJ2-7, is GAGVSQTPSNKVTEKGKYVELRCDPISGHTALYWYRQSLGQGPEFLIYFQGTGAADDSGLPNDRFFAVRPEGSVSTLKIQRTERGDSAVYLCASSTGLAGERQYFGPGTRLTVT.

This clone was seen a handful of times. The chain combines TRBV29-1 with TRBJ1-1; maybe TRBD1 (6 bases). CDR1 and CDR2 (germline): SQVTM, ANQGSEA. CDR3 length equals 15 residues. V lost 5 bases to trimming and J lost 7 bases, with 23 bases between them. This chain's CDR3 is CSVQPRLGGAFEAFF. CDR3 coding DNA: TGCAGCGTTCAACCCCGCCTCGGGGGGGCGTTTGAAGCTTTCTTT.

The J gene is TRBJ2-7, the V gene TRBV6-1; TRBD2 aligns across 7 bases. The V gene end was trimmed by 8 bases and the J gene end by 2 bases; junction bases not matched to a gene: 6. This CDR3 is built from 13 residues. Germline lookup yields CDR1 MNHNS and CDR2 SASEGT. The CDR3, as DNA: TGTGCCAGCGGAGGACTAGGGGCCTACGAGCAGTACTTC. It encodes CASGGLGAYEQYF.

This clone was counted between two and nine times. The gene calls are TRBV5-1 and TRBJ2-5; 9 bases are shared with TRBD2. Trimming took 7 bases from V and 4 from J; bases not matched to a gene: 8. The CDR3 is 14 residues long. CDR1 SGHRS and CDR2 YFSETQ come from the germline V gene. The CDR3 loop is CASRAGGSRETQYF. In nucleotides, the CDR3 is TGCGCCAGCCGAGCGGGGGGCTCGAGAGAGACCCAGTACTTC. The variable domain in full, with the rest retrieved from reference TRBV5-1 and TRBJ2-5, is KAGVTQTPRYLIKTRGQQVTLSCSPISGHRSVSWYQQTPGQGLQFLFEYFSETQRNKGNFPGRFSGRQFSNSRSEMNVSTLELGDSALYLCASRAGGSRETQYFGPGTRLLVL.

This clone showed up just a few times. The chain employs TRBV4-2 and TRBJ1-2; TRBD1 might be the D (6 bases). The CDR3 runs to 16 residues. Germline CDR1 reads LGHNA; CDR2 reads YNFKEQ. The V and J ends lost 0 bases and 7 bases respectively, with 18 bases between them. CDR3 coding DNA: TGTGCCAGCAGCCAAGATCCGACAGGCTTAAATAGTGGCTACACCTTC. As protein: CASSQDPTGLNSGYTF.

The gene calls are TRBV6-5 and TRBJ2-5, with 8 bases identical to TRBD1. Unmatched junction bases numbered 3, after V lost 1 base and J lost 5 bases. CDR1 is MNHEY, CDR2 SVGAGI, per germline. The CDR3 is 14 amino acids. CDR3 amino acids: CASSYLGQAETQYF. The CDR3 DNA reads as TGTGCCAGCAGTTACTTGGGACAGGCCGAGACCCAGTACTTC.

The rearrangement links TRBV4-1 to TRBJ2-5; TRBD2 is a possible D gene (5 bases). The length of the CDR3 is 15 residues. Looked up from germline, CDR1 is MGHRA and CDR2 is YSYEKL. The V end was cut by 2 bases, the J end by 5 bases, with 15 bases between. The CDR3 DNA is TGCGCCAGCAGCCAATTAGGCCTAGCCGGGGAGACCCAGTACTTC. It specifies CASSQLGLAGETQYF.

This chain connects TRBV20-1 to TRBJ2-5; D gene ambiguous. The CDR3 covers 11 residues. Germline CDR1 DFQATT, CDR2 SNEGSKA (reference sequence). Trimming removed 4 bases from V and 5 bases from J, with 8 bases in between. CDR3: CSATPRETQYF. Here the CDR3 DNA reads TGCAGTGCTACCCCCCGGGAGACCCAGTACTTC.

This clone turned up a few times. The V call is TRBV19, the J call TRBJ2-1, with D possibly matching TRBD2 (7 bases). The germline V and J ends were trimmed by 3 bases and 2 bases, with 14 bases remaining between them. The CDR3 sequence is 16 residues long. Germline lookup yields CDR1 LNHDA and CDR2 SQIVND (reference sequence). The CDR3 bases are TGTGCCAGTAGTATTTACGGGGGGCCCCCCTACAATGAGCAGTTCTTC. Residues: CASSIYGGPPYNEQFF.

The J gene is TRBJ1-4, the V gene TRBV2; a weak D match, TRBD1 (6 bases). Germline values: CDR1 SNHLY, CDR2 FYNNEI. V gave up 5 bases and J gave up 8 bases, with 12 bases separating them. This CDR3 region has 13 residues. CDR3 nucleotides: TGTGCCAGCAGTTTCCGGGACACCGAAAAACTGTTTTTT. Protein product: CASSFRDTEKLFF.

In DNA, the CDR3 is TGTGCCAGCAGCGGGAGGGACTCCTACAATGAGCAGTTCTTC. This gives the protein CASSGRDSYNEQFF. The chain has TRBV5-4 and TRBJ2-1, with 7 bases fitting TRBD2. Germline loops: CDR1 SGHNT, CDR2 YYREEE (reference sequence). CDR3 length: 14 residues. The J segment lost 0 bases and the V segment lost 4 bases, leaving 1 base of the junction unmatched.

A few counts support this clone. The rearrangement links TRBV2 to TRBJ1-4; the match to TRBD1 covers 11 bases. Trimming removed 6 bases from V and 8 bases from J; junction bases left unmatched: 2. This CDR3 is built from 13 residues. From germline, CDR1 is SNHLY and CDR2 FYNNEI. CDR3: CASRGTGGEKLFF. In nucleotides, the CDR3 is TGTGCCAGCAGGGGGACAGGGGGAGAAAAACTGTTTTTT.

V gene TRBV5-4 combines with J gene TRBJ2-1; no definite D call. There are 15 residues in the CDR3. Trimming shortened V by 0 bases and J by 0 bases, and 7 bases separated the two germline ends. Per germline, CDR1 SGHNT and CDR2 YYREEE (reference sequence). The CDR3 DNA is TGTGCCAGCAGCTTGGGTAGTTCCTCCTACAATGAGCAGTTCTTC. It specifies CASSLGSSSYNEQFF.

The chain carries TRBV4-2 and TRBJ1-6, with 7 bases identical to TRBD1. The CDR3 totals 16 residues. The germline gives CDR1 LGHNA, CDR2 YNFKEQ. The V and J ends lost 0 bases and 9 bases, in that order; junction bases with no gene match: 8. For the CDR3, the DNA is TGTGCCAGCAGCCAAGATCTCCAGGGGGTCGGTTCACCCCTCCACTTT. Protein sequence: CASSQDLQGVGSPLHF.

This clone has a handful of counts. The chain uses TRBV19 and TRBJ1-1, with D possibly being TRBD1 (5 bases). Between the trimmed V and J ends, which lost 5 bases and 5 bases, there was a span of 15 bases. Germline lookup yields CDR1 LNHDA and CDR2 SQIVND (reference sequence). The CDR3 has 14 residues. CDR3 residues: CASSPPLGGTEAFF. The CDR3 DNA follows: TGTGCCAGTAGTCCTCCGTTGGGGGGGACTGAAGCTTTCTTT.

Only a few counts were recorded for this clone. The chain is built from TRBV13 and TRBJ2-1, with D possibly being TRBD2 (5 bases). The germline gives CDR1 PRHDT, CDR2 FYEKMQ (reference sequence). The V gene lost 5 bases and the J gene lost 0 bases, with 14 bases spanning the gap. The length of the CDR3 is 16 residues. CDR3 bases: TGTGCCAGCAGCCCCCGGACTCCGAGCTCCTACAATGAGCAGTTCTTC. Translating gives CASSPRTPSSYNEQFF.